Below, 2 T cell receptor beta chains from the same sample are listed, as sequenced in a study of tissue T cells after allogeneic stem cell transplantation. Sequenced by immunoSEQ multiplex PCR; TCRdb stores in-frame clones only, minus some. The repertoire has 48,000 or so clones, around 67% of them found once; the top ten carry about 0.77%. The sequencing sample was made of sorted cells pooled from one or two spleens. The receptor set was obtained from a pool of C57BL/6 mice in good health.

A word on this clone: Gene names follow the mouse nomenclature. The read ends 1 residue early relative to the CDR3; the germline J gene fills the gap. The V and J genes are TRBV16 and TRBJ2-7; a possible D gene is TRBD1 (5 bases). V was clipped by 5 bases and J by 4 bases, with 6 bases between them. The germline V gene has CDR1 SGHSA and CDR2 FRNQAP. This CDR3 is built from 11 residues. The covered CDR3 bases are TGTGCAAGCAGCGGACAATATGAACAGTAC. Its protein is CASSGQYEQY. The complete CDR3 protein is CASSGQYEQYF.

On this clone itself: Mouse germline and gene names are used. With the read ending 1 residue before the CDR3 end, the germline J gene is used to fill in that end. This rearrangement joins TRBV20 to TRBJ2-2; weak D call: TRBD2 (5 bases). Germline-derived CDR1 and CDR2 are GFQATS and STVNSAI. This CDR3 region has 12 residues. V was clipped by 2 bases and J by 6 bases, with 7 bases between them. The sequenced part of the CDR3 DNA is TGTGGTGCTAGGACTGGACCCGGGCAGCTCTAC. Translated: CGARTGPGQLY. The full CDR3 reads CGARTGPGQLYF.